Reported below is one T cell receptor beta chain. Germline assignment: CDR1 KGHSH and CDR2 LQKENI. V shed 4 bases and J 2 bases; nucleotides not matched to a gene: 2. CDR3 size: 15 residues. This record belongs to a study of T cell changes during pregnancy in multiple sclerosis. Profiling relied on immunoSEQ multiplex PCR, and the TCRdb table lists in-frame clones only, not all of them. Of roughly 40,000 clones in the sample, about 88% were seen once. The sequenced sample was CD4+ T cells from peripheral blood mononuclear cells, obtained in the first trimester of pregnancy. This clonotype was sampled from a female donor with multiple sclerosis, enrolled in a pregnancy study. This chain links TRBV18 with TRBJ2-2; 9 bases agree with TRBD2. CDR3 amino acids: CASSLSGRNTGELFF. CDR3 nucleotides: TGTGCCAGCTCACTTAGCGGGAGAAACACCGGGGAGCTGTTTTTT.